This T cell receptor beta chain was identified during a study of Graves' ophthalmopathy and Graves' hyperthyroidism. V lost 5 bases to trimming and J lost 0 bases, with 11 bases between them. The length of the CDR3 is 14 residues. CDR1 and CDR2 from the germline V gene are DFQATT and SNEGSKA (reference sequence). TCR beta CDR3 regions were amplified from RNA transcripts. An opening RT-PCR round employed HTBI primers and preceded a second-round multiplex PCR. Each CDR3 protein gets one entry after TCRdb re-called the multiplex PCR reads with MiXCR. This sample yields hundreds of thousands of distinct CDR3 sequences, of which 45% are seen a single time; less than 50% belongs to the top ten. This clonotype appeared a few times.

The origin of this receptor is an adult man with Graves' ophthalmopathy. Sequenced sample: peripheral blood. The rearrangement uses TRBV20-1 and TRBJ1-3; TRBD1 might be the D (5 bases). CDR3 sequence (DNA): TGCAGTGCTCCAGACAGTAACTCTGGAAACACCATATATTTT. Amino acids: CSAPDSNSGNTIYF.